This T cell receptor (beta chain) was documented in a study of graft-versus-host responses after intestinal transplantation. In the study overall: Recipients were given multivisceral, liver-intestinal, or isolated intestinal transplants. Points from the study as a whole: Early post-transplant HvG declines showed an association with peak circulating GvH clone levels. Among recipient marrow samples, GvH clones were found; some appeared first in ileum or blood.

Remarks on this clone: Its antigen is unidentified.

Here immunoSEQ multiplex PCR was the method, and the copy in TCRdb shows in-frame clones only, minus some. The sample lists tens of thousands of clones; just under 95% were seen once. CDR3 length: 15 amino acids. The ends were cut back, 3 bases at V and 10 bases at J, with 17 bases in the middle. Germline lookup yields CDR1 SGHNT and CDR2 YYREEE (reference sequence). The source of this sequence is a human donor who received an intestinal transplant. V gene TRBV5-4 combines with J gene TRBJ1-6, with D unresolved. Sequences were derived from unstimulated CD4+ T cells sorted from spleen or lymph node cells, sampled before intestinal transplant. CDR3 nucleotides: TGTGCCAGCAGCTCCTTCCCCCTCTCGAGGTCACCCCTCCACTTT. Protein sequence: CASSSFPLSRSPLHF. Variable domain in full (rest from reference TRBV5-4 and TRBJ1-6): ETGVTQSPTHLIKTRGQQVTLRCSSQSGHNTVSWYQQALGQGPQFIFQYYREEENGRGNFPPRFSGLQFPNYSSELNVNALELDDSALYLCASSSFPLSRSPLHFGNGTRLTVT.